This TCR beta chain is from a study of cytomegalovirus exposure and HLA in healthy donors. Looked up from germline, CDR1 is SEHNR and CDR2 is FQNEAQ (reference sequence). Trimming pared 5 bases from V and 4 bases from J, leaving 15 bases between. The CDR3 length is 14 residues. Primers included in the PCR were 60 Vbeta and 13 Jbeta primers. As handled by the study authors: Counted up in a later analysis, unique TCR beta chains came to about 83 million, with around 9.9 million shared. Clones were read by immunoSEQ multiplex PCR, and TCRdb kept only the in-frame ones, dropping some. V and J calls and clone size are those listed in that table; D and trimming were worked out from the DNA. The data contain around 210,000 clones, 80% to 85% of them singletons.

This chain joins TRBV7-9 and TRBJ2-7; D is perhaps TRBD1 (5 bases). This receptor was identified in a woman in her thirties or forties in good health and CMV-seronegative. The sample was PBMCs. CDR3 DNA sequence: TGTGCCAGCAGCCCAGGTAACAAGGGGTACGAGCAGTACTTC. Its protein is CASSPGNKGYEQYF.